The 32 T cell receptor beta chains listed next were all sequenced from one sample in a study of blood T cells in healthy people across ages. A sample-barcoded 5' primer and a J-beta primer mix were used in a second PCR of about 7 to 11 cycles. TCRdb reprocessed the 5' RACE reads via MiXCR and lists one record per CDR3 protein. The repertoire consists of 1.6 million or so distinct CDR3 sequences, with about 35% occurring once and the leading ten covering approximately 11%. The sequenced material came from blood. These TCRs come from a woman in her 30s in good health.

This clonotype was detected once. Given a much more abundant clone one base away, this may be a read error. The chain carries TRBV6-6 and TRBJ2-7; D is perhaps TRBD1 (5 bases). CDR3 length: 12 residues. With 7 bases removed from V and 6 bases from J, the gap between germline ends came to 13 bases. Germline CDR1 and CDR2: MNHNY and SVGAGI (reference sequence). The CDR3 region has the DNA TGTGCCAGCAATAGGCCCACAGGCGAGCAGTACTTC. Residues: CASNRPTGEQYF.

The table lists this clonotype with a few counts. CDR3 amino acids: CASAGYTEAFF. The DNA for the CDR3 is TGTGCCAGCGCCGGTTACACTGAAGCTTTCTTT. The chain uses TRBV27 and TRBJ1-1; no definite D call. The CDR3 is made up of 11 amino acids. The germline CDR1 and CDR2 sequences are MNHEY and SMNVEV (reference sequence). Deletions cut 8 bases from V and 3 bases from J, with 7 bases between.

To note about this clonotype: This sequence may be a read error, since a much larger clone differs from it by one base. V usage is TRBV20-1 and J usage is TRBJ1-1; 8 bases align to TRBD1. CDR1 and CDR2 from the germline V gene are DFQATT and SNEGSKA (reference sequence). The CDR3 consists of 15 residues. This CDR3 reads CSTRDSDRGNTEAFF. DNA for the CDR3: TGCAGTACTAGAGATTCAGACAGGGGGAACACTGAAGCTTTCTTT.

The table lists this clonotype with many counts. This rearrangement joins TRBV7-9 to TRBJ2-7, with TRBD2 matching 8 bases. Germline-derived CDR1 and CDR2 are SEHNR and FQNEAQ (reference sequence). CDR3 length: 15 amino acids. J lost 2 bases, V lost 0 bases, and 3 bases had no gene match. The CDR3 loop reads CASSLAAGGTYEQYF. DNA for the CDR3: TGTGCCAGCAGCTTAGCGGCGGGGGGAACCTACGAGCAGTACTTC.

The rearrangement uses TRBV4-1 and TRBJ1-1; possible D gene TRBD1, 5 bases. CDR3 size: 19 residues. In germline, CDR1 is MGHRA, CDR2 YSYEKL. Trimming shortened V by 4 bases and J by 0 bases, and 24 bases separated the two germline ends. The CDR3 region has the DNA TGCGCCAGCAGCCCCCCGTTTTCGACCGTAAAAGGGGTGAACACTGAAGCTTTCTTT. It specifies CASSPPFSTVKGVNTEAFF.

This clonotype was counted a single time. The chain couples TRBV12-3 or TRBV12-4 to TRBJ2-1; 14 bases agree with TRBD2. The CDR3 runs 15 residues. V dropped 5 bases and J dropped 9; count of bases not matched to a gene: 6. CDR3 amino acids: CASSRLAGGQAEQFF. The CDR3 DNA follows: TGTGCCAGCAGTCGACTAGCGGGAGGGCAGGCTGAGCAGTTCTTC.

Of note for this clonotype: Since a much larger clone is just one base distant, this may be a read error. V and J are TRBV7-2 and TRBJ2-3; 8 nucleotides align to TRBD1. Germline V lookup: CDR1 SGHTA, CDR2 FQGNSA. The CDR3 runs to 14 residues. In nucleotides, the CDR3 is TGTGCCTGCAGCTCCGACAGGGGAACAGATACGCAGTATTTT. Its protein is CACSSDRGTDTQYF.

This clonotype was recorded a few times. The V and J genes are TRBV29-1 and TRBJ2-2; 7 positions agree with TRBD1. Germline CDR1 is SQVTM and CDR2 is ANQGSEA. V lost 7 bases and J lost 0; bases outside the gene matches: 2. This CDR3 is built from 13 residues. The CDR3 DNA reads TGCAGCGGACAGGGCCCGAACACCGGGGAGCTGTTTTTT. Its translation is CSGQGPNTGELFF.

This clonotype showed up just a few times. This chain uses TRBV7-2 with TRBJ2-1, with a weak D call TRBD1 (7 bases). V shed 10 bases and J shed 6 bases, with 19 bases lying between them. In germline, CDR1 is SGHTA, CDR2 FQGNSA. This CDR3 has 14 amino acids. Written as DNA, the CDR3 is TGTGCCAAGACAGGGACTTTGTGGGGCAATGAGCAGTTCTTC. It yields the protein CAKTGTLWGNEQFF.

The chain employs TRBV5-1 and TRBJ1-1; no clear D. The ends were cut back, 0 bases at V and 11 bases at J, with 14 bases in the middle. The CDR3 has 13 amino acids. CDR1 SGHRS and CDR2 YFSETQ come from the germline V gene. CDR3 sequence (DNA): TGCGCCAGCAGCTTGGATAACCCAACGCGGGCTTTCTTT. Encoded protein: CASSLDNPTRAFF. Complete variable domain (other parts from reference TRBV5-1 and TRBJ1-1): KAGVTQTPRYLIKTRGQQVTLSCSPISGHRSVSWYQQTPGQGLQFLFEYFSETQRNKGNFPGRFSGRQFSNSRSEMNVSTLELGDSALYLCASSLDNPTRAFFGQGTRLTVV.

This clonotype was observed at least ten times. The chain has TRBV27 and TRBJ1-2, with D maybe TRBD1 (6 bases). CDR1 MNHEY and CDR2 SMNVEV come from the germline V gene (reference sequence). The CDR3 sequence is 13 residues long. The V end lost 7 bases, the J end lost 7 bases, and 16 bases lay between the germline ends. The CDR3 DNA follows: TGTGCCAGCATGCAGGGGCAGGGAGGTGGCTACACCTTC. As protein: CASMQGQGGGYTF.

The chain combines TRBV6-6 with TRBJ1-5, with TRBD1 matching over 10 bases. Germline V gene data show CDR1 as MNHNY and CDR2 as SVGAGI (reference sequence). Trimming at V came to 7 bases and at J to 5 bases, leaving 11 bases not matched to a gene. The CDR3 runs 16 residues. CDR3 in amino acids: CASTSGQGISHQPQHF. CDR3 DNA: TGTGCCAGCACTTCGGGACAGGGGATCTCCCATCAGCCCCAGCATTTT.

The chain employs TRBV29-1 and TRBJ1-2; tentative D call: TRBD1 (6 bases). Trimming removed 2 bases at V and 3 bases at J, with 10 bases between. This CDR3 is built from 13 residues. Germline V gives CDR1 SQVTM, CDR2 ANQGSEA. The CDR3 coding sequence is TGCAGCGTTGAACTTGGGGGCGACTATGGCTACACCTTC. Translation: CSVELGGDYGYTF.

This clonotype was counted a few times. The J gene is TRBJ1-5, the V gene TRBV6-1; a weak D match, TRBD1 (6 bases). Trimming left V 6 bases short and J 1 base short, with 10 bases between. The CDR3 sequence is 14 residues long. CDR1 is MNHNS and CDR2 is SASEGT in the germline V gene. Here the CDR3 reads CASRQGGSNQPQHF. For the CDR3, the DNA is TGTGCCAGCAGACAGGGCGGCAGCAATCAGCCCCAGCATTTT.

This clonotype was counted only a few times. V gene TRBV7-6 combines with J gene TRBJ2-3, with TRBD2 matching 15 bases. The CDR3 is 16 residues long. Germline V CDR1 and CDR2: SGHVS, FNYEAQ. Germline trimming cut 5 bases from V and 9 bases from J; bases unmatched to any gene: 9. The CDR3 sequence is CASSQTGGLAGGTQYF. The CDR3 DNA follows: TGTGCCAGCAGCCAGACTGGGGGACTAGCGGGGGGCACGCAGTATTTT. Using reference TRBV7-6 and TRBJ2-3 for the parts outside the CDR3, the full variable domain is GAGVSQSPRYKVTKRGQDVALRCDPISGHVSLYWYRQALGQGPEFLTYFNYEAQQDKSGLPNDRFSAERPEGSISTLTIQRTEQRDSAMYRCASSQTGGLAGGTQYFGPGTRLTVL.

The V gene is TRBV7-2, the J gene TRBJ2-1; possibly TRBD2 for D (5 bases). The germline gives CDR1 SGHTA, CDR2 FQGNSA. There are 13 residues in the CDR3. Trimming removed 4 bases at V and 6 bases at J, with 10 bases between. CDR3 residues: CASSSPGLNEQFF. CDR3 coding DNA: TGTGCCAGCAGCTCCCCCGGACTCAATGAGCAGTTCTTC. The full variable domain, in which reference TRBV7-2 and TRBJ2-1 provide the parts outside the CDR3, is GAGVSQSPSNKVTEKGKDVELRCDPISGHTALYWYRQSLGQGLEFLIYFQGNSAPDKSGLPSDRFSAERTGGSVSTLTIQRTQQEDSAVYLCASSSPGLNEQFFGPGTRLTVL.

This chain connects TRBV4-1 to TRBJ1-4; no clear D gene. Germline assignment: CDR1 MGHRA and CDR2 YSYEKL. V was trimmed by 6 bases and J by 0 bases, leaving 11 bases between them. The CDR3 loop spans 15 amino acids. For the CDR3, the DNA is TGCGCCAGCAGTGTTCCGGTTGCAACTAATGAAAAACTGTTTTTT. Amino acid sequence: CASSVPVATNEKLFF.

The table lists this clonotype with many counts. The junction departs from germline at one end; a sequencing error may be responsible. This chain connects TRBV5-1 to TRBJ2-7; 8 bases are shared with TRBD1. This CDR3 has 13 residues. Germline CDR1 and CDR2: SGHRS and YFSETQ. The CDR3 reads CASSGQGSYEQYF. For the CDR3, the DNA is TGTGCCAGCAGCGGACAGGGTTCCTACGAGCAGTACTTC.

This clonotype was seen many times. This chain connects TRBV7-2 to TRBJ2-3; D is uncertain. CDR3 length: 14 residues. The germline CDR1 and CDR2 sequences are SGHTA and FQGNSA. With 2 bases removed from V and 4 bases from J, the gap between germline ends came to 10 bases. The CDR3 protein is CASSLTWLADTQYF. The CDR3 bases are TGTGCCAGCAGCTTAACCTGGCTAGCAGATACGCAGTATTTT.

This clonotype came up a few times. As DNA, the CDR3 is TGTGCCAGCATTAGACAGGTTGATGGTCAGCCCCAGCATTTT. Amino acids: CASIRQVDGQPQHF. The chain joins TRBV6-1 to TRBJ1-5; D is perhaps TRBD1 (6 bases). The CDR3 covers 14 residues. V lost 7 bases to trimming and J lost 6 bases, with 16 bases between them. The V gene's germline CDR1 is MNHNS and CDR2 SASEGT.

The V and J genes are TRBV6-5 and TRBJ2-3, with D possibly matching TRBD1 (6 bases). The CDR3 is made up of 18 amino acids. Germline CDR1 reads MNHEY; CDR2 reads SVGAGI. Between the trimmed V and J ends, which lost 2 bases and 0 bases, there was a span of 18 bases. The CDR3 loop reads CASSYAPSGATSTDTQYF. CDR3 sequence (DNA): TGTGCCAGCAGTTACGCACCATCAGGGGCGACTAGCACAGATACGCAGTATTTT.

CDR3 region: CASSLAGGPSETQYF. Here the CDR3 DNA reads TGTGCCAGCAGCTTGGCGGGAGGGCCCTCAGAGACCCAGTACTTC. The chain is built from TRBV7-9 and TRBJ2-5, with TRBD2 identical over 9 bases. With 3 bases clipped from V and 4 bases from J, the junction kept 6 bases outside the gene matches. Germline values: CDR1 SEHNR, CDR2 FQNEAQ (reference sequence). The CDR3 is made up of 15 amino acids.

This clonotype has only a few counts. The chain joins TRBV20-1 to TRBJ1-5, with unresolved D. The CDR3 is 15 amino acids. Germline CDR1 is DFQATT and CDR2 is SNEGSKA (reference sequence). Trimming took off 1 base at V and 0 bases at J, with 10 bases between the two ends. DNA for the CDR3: TGCAGTGCTAGAGTTTCCAGCTATAGCAATCAGCCCCAGCATTTT. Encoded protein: CSARVSSYSNQPQHF.

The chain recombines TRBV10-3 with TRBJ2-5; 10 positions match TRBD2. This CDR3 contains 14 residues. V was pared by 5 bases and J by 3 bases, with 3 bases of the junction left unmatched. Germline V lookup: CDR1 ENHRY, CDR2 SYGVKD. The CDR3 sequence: CAISRLAGEETQYF. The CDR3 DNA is TGTGCCATCAGTAGGCTAGCGGGAGAAGAGACCCAGTACTTC.

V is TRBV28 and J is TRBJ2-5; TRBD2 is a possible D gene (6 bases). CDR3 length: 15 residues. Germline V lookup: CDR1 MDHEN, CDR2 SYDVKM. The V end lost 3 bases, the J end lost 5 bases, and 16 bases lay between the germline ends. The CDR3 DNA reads TGTGCCAGCAGTTTTATTAGTGGAGGGCGGGAGACCCAGTACTTC. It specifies CASSFISGGRETQYF.

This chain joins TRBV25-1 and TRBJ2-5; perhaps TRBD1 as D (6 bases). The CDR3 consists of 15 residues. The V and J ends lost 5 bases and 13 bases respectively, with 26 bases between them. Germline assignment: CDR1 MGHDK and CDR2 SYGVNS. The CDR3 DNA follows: TGTGCCAGCAGTTATACAGGGATGGGCCCCTACGAGCGGTACTTC. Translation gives CASSYTGMGPYERYF.

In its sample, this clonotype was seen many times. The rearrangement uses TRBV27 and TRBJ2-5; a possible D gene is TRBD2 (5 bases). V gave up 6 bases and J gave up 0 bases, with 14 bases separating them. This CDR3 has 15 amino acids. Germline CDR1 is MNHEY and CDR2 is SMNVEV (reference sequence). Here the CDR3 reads CASSQQLGDQETQYF. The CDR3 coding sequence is TGTGCCAGCAGCCAGCAACTAGGAGACCAAGAGACCCAGTACTTC.

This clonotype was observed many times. The CDR3 protein is CASSVGGGTYGYTF. CDR3 in DNA: TGTGCCAGCAGCGTAGGAGGGGGGACCTATGGCTACACCTTC. This chain links TRBV9 with TRBJ1-2, with D possibly being TRBD1 (6 bases). Looked up from germline, CDR1 is SGDLS and CDR2 is YYNGEE. This CDR3 has 14 amino acids. V lost 0 bases, J lost 4 bases, and 10 bases lay in between.

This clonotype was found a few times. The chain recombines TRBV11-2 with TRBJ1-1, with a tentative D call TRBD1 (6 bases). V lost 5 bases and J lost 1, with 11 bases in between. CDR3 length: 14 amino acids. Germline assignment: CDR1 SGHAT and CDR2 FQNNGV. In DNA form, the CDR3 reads TGTGCCAGCAGCCACCCAGGGGCGAACACTGAAGCTTTCTTT. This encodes CASSHPGANTEAFF.

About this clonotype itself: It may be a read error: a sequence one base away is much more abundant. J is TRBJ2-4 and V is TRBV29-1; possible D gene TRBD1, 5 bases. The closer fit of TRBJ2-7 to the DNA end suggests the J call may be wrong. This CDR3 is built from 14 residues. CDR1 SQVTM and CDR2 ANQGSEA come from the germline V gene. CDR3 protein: CGVEDTARGYEQYF. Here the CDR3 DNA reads TGCGGCGTTGAAGACACCGCTAGGGGCTACGAGCAGTACTTC.

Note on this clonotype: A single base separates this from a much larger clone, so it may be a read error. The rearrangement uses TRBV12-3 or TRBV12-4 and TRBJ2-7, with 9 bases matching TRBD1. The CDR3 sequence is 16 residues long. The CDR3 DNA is TGTGCCGGCAGCTCTACGGGACAGGGCAACTCCTACGAGCAGTACTTC. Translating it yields CAGSSTGQGNSYEQYF.

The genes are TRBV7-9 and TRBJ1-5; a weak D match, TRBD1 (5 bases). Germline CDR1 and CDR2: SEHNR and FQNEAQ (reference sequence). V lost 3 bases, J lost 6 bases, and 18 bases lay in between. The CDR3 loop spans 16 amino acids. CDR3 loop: CASSLGVGREAQPQHF. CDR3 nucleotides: TGTGCCAGCAGCTTGGGAGTGGGCAGGGAGGCTCAGCCCCAGCATTTT.